This T cell receptor (beta chain) is drawn from a study of cytomegalovirus exposure and HLA in healthy donors. The CDR3 is made up of 15 amino acids. CDR1 and CDR2 (germline): LGHNA, YSLEER. Trimming took 0 bases from V and 7 from J; bases not matched to a gene: 5. The PCR contained 60 Vbeta and 13 Jbeta primers. The repertoire was sequenced with immunoSEQ multiplex PCR; TCRdb's copy has only in-frame clones and lacks some. This sample carries roughly 200,000 clones, roughly 12% of them seen once, and the ten largest clones take less than 8.5%. This clone was observed a handful of times. Material: PBMCs. This sequence originates from a man aged 50 to 59 in good health and CMV-seropositive. The rearrangement uses TRBV4-3 and TRBJ2-3; TRBD2 matches 9 bases. The CDR3 DNA sequence: TGCGCCAGCAGCCAAGAGGCCCTAGCGGGGAATACGCAGTATTTT. It specifies CASSQEALAGNTQYF.